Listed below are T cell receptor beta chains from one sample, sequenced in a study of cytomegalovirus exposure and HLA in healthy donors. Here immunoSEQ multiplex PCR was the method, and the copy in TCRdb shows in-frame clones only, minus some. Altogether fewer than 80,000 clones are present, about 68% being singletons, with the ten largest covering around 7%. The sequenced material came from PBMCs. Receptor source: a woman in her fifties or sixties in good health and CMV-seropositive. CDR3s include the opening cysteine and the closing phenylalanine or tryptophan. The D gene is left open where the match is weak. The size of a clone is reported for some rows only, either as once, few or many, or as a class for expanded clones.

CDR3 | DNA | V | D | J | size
CASSEDAENTEAFF | TGTGCCAGCAGTGAAGACGCAGAAAACACTGAAGCTTTCTTT | TRBV6-1 | . | TRBJ1-1 | .
CASSPNYPSGPGTGELFF | TGCGCCAGCAGTCCTAACTACCCGTCTGGTCCGGGCACCGGGGAGCTGTTTTTT | TRBV10-1 | . | TRBJ2-2 | .
CASSLSTVNTEAFF | TGTGCCAGCAGTTTATCGACAGTGAACACTGAAGCTTTCTTT | TRBV27 | . | TRBJ1-1 | .
CASTPGGGYGYTF | TGTGCCAGCACCCCAGGAGGAGGTTATGGCTACACCTTC | TRBV27 | . | TRBJ1-2 | .
CASVGTLGYGYTF | TGTGCCAGCGTCGGGACATTGGGGTATGGCTACACCTTC | TRBV6-5 | . | TRBJ1-2 | .
CARGGLGNQPQHF | TGTGCCAGGGGAGGGCTCGGCAATCAGCCCCAGCATTTT | TRBV19 | . | TRBJ1-5 | .
CASTRTSNQPQHF | TGTGCCAGCACCCGGACAAGCAATCAGCCCCAGCATTTT | TRBV7-9 | . | TRBJ1-5 | .
CASSGDRGGGYTF | TGTGCCAGCAGTGGGGACAGGGGTGGCGGCTACACCTTC | TRBV2 | TRBD1 | TRBJ1-2 | .
CASSLGPPPRRGYTF | TGCGCCAGCAGCTTGGGACCCCCCCCCAGGCGTGGCTACACCTTC | TRBV5-1 | . | TRBJ1-2 | .
CASSLTGGANTQYF | TGTGCCAGCAGCTTAACAGGGGGCGCAAATACGCAGTATTTT | TRBV7-3 | TRBD1 | TRBJ2-3 | few